Listed here are 5 T cell receptor beta chains from one sample, sequenced in a study of cytomegalovirus exposure and HLA in healthy donors. PCR was performed using 60 Vbeta and 13 Jbeta primers. Libraries were prepared by immunoSEQ multiplex PCR; TCRdb keeps only in-frame clonotypes and omits some of them. The table has 78,000 or so clones, less than 85% seen once; the top ten hold approximately 2.4%. The sample comprised PBMCs. The receptors derive from a woman aged 50 to 60 in good health and CMV-seronegative.

This clone was counted between two and nine times. V is TRBV28 and J is TRBJ2-7, with D tentatively TRBD2 (6 bases). Germline lookup yields CDR1 MDHEN and CDR2 SYDVKM. CDR3 size: 13 residues. V was pared by 8 bases and J by 5 bases, with 16 bases between. The CDR3 is CASSGAGLNEQYF. CDR3 DNA: TGTGCCAGCTCCGGGGCGGGACTCAACGAGCAGTACTTC.

The chain is built from TRBV4-2 and TRBJ2-3; TRBD2 aligns across 7 bases. Germline CDR1 reads LGHNA; CDR2 reads YNFKEQ. V shed 3 bases, J shed 2 bases, and the junction held 8 bases outside the gene matches. The CDR3 loop spans 16 amino acids. CDR3 bases: TGTGCCAGCAGCCAGGAGCTAGCGGCCTACACAGATACGCAGTATTTT. It encodes CASSQELAAYTDTQYF.

This chain links TRBV9 with TRBJ2-5; possible D gene TRBD2, 6 bases. This CDR3 has 16 residues. Trimming cost V 3 bases and J 5 bases, with 20 bases left between them. Germline assignment: CDR1 SGDLS and CDR2 YYNGEE. The CDR3 sequence is CASSGEARGPSETQYF. The CDR3 DNA reads as TGTGCCAGCAGCGGCGAAGCGCGGGGCCCCTCGGAGACCCAGTACTTC.

This chain joins TRBV5-1 and TRBJ2-1, with 12 bases identical to TRBD2. The CDR3 is 16 residues long. Germline V gene sequence: CDR1 SGHRS, CDR2 YFSETQ. V was clipped by 7 bases and J by 9 bases; unmatched bases: 14. CDR3 protein: CASVPGLAGGGGEQFF. The CDR3 DNA reads TGCGCCAGCGTCCCGGGACTAGCGGGTGGAGGGGGTGAGCAGTTCTTC.

The chain couples TRBV29-1 to TRBJ1-2, with 7 bases aligning to TRBD1. Germline V gene sequence: CDR1 SQVTM, CDR2 ANQGSEA. Losses at the gene ends were 4 bases for V and 6 bases for J; bases not matched to a gene: 11. The CDR3 extends over 14 amino acids. In nucleotides, the CDR3 is TGCAGCGTTGCCGACTGGACAGGCAGTCATGGCTACACCTTC. Translation: CSVADWTGSHGYTF.